These 22 T cell receptor beta chains were all obtained from the same sample, sequenced in a study of memory CD4+ T cells and cytomegalovirus serostatus. Here immunoSEQ multiplex PCR was the method, and the copy in TCRdb shows in-frame clones only, minus some. The sample holds some 35,000 clones; 79% are singletons and the top ten take less than 5.5%. Single viable CD3+CD4+CD8-CD45RO+ cells were sorted as the memory CD4+ T cells. Material: memory CD4+ T cells from blood. Every receptor here comes from an adult in good health and CMV-seropositive.

The chain couples TRBV4-1 to TRBJ1-1; TRBD1 aligns across 7 bases. Trimming removed 2 bases from V and 3 bases from J; junction bases left unmatched: 3. CDR1 is MGHRA, CDR2 YSYEKL, per germline. CDR3 size: 14 residues. CDR3 loop: CASSQYRGDTEAFF. In DNA, the CDR3 is TGCGCCAGCAGCCAATACAGGGGAGACACTGAAGCTTTCTTT.

V and J are TRBV11-2 and TRBJ2-1, with D unclear. The V gene's germline CDR1 is SGHAT and CDR2 FQNNGV. V was shortened by 1 base and J by 10 bases, with 11 bases between the two germline ends. The CDR3 consists of 13 residues. The CDR3 DNA follows: TGTGCCAGCAGCTTAGGGGAAGCAGAGGAGCAGTTCTTC. Translated: CASSLGEAEEQFF.

This chain joins TRBV25-1 and TRBJ1-2; D ambiguous. The V gene's germline CDR1 is MGHDK and CDR2 SYGVNS. This CDR3 is built from 14 residues. The V end was cut by 4 bases, the J end by 1 base, with 10 bases between. The CDR3 DNA follows: TGTGCCAGCAGTGTCGACGGATTTAACTATGGCTACACCTTC. Translation: CASSVDGFNYGYTF.

The rearrangement links TRBV28 to TRBJ1-1; a weak D match, TRBD1 (5 bases). Germline lookup yields CDR1 MDHEN and CDR2 SYDVKM. This CDR3 contains 16 residues. Between the trimmed V and J ends, which lost 6 bases and 1 base, there was a span of 18 bases. CDR3 coding DNA: TGTGCCAGCAGGGCCGGTCCGGGACGGTGGAACACTGAAGCTTTCTTT. This codes for CASRAGPGRWNTEAFF.

The rearrangement uses TRBV28 and TRBJ2-3; 14 bases align to TRBD2. In germline, CDR1 is MDHEN, CDR2 SYDVKM. The CDR3 is 20 amino acids. Germline trimming cut 3 bases from V and 1 base from J; bases unmatched to any gene: 12. CDR3 coding DNA: TGTGCCAGCAGTTTGCCCTGGGGGACTAGCGGGAGAGAAGGCACAGATACGCAGTATTTT. This sequence encodes CASSLPWGTSGREGTDTQYF.

The V and J genes are TRBV7-3 and TRBJ2-3; tentatively, D is TRBD1 or TRBD2 (5 bases each). Trimming shortened V by 5 bases and J by 4 bases, and 13 bases separated the two germline ends. Per the germline V gene, CDR1 is SGHTA and CDR2 is FQGTGA. This CDR3 contains 14 residues. The CDR3 reads CASSTGTRPDTQYF. CDR3 DNA sequence: TGTGCCAGCAGCACCGGGACGCGGCCAGATACGCAGTATTTT.

This chain connects TRBV7-9 to TRBJ2-3; D remains ambiguous. CDR3 length: 15 amino acids. Germline CDR1 is SEHNR and CDR2 is FQNEAQ (reference sequence). With 5 bases removed from V and 0 bases from J, the gap between germline ends came to 12 bases. CDR3: CASSPDGLSTDTQYF. CDR3 DNA sequence: TGTGCCAGCAGCCCAGACGGCCTTAGCACAGATACGCAGTATTTT.

In regard to this clone: The germline gene is not matched at one end of the junction; a read error may be the cause. The CDR3 DNA reads TGTGCCAGTAGTGAACAGAACTCCGGGGAGCTGTTTTTT. Translated, it gives CASSEQNSGELFF. The genes are TRBV19 and TRBJ2-2; D gene uncertain. This CDR3 is 13 amino acids long. Germline loops: CDR1 LNHDA, CDR2 SQIVND (reference sequence).

The chain recombines TRBV25-1 with TRBJ1-5, with D perhaps matching TRBD1 (5 bases). This CDR3 contains 15 residues. Germline loops: CDR1 MGHDK, CDR2 SYGVNS. V lost 3 bases and J lost 1, with 10 bases in between. The CDR3 spells CASSDPGDSNQPQHF. CDR3 coding DNA: TGTGCCAGCAGTGATCCGGGGGACAGCAATCAGCCCCAGCATTTT.

The gene calls are TRBV6-1 and TRBJ1-6, with 10 bases identical to TRBD1. CDR3 length equals 17 residues. Germline CDR1 is MNHNS and CDR2 is SASEGT. With V trimmed by 2 bases and J by 4 bases, 5 bases remained unmatched. The CDR3 region is CASSEIGTGDYNSPLHF. In DNA, the CDR3 is TGTGCCAGCAGTGAAATAGGGACAGGGGATTATAATTCACCCCTCCACTTT.

In its sample, this clone was seen a few times. Other DNA sequences in this specimen translate into the identical CDR3. This chain joins TRBV29-1 and TRBJ1-1, with 10 bases matching TRBD1. Unmatched junction bases numbered 1, after V lost 6 bases and J lost 3 bases. The CDR3 totals 12 residues. Germline V gives CDR1 SQVTM, CDR2 ANQGSEA. The CDR3 loop is CSVGQGDTEAFF. The CDR3, as DNA: TGCAGCGTAGGACAGGGGGACACTGAAGCTTTCTTT.

The chain recombines TRBV4-1 with TRBJ1-4; TRBD1 aligns across 7 bases. Germline V CDR1 and CDR2: MGHRA, YSYEKL. The CDR3 extends over 15 amino acids. The J segment lost 4 bases and the V segment lost 4 bases, leaving 6 bases of the junction unmatched. CDR3 nucleotide sequence: TGCGCCAGCAGCCGCGAGAGGGGGCTTAATGAAAAACTGTTTTTT. It encodes CASSRERGLNEKLFF.

This clone ranks as medium-sized. The gene calls are TRBV10-3 and TRBJ1-1; D is ambiguous. CDR3 length: 12 residues. The ends were cut back, 7 bases at V and 2 bases at J, with 8 bases in the middle. Germline CDR1 reads ENHRY; CDR2 reads SYGVKD. As DNA, the CDR3 is TGTGCCATCAAGACAAGTAACACTGAAGCTTTCTTT. It is translated as CAIKTSNTEAFF.

This chain links TRBV4-3 with TRBJ1-3; D may be TRBD1 (5 bases). This CDR3 is built from 19 residues. Trimming left V 0 bases short and J 0 bases short, with 18 bases between. The V gene's germline CDR1 is LGHNA and CDR2 YSLEER. The CDR3 here is CASSQDPYPRDVSGNTIYF. The CDR3 region has the DNA TGCGCCAGCAGCCAAGATCCCTACCCTCGGGACGTCTCTGGAAACACCATATATTTT.

J is TRBJ2-1 and V is TRBV5-1, with TRBD2 matching over 11 bases. CDR1 SGHRS and CDR2 YFSETQ come from the germline V gene. Trimming removed 4 bases from V and 3 bases from J; junction bases left unmatched: 3. The CDR3 has 15 residues. CDR3 nucleotides: TGCGCCAGCAGCAAGGGACTAGCGGACTACAATGAGCAGTTCTTC. It specifies CASSKGLADYNEQFF.

The chain carries TRBV9 and TRBJ1-2, with D perhaps TRBD1 (5 bases). Germline CDR1 is SGDLS and CDR2 is YYNGEE. V gave up 0 bases and J gave up 5 bases, with 26 bases separating them. The CDR3 covers 19 residues. The CDR3, as DNA: TGTGCCAGCAGCGTAGATTCCCCCTTTGGGCAGGGAGAGGAGTATGGCTACACCTTC. It yields the protein CASSVDSPFGQGEEYGYTF.

This sequence joins TRBV11-2 and TRBJ1-3; D gene ambiguous. Germline V gives CDR1 SGHAT, CDR2 FQNNGV. The CDR3 is 12 residues long. Trimming took off 4 bases at V and 12 bases at J, with 13 bases between the two ends. The CDR3 DNA sequence: TGTGCCAGCAGCTCAGGACCGGGTAACATATATTTT. The encoded protein is CASSSGPGNIYF.

There are a few counts of this clone. The V gene is TRBV4-1, the J gene TRBJ1-6, with TRBD1 matching 7 bases. Losses at the gene ends were 4 bases for V and 10 bases for J; bases not matched to a gene: 10. CDR3 length equals 15 residues. The V gene's germline CDR1 is MGHRA and CDR2 YSYEKL. CDR3 residues: CASSPRGTALSPLHF. CDR3 bases: TGCGCCAGCAGCCCTCGTGGGACAGCCCTGTCACCCCTCCACTTT.

The J gene is TRBJ2-7, the V gene TRBV14, with a tentative D call TRBD1 (6 bases). This CDR3 is 16 amino acids long. Germline lookup yields CDR1 SGHDN and CDR2 FVKESK. V lost 0 bases and J 2 bases, leaving 14 bases between the germline ends. The CDR3 reads CASSQEGWQGTYEQYF. The CDR3 bases are TGTGCCAGCAGCCAAGAAGGGTGGCAGGGGACCTACGAGCAGTACTTC.

The V gene is TRBV11-3, the J gene TRBJ2-2, with TRBD2 matching over 8 bases. J was trimmed by 3 bases and V by 0 bases; bases with no gene match: 9. Germline V gives CDR1 SGHNT, CDR2 YENEEA. The CDR3 contains 18 residues. The CDR3 DNA sequence: TGTGCCAGCAGCTTAGATCTGAGGGGAGCGGGAGACACCGGGGAGCTGTTTTTT. It specifies CASSLDLRGAGDTGELFF.

This sequence joins TRBV28 and TRBJ1-5; TRBD1 aligns across 7 bases. The junction had 3 bases not matched to a gene; V was cut back by 5 bases and J by 5 bases. CDR3 length: 13 amino acids. The germline CDR1 and CDR2 sequences are MDHEN and SYDVKM. CDR3 DNA: TGTGCCAGCAGTGTGGGACAGCATCAGCCCCAGCATTTT. Protein product: CASSVGQHQPQHF.

The CDR3 spells CASSLQRGGYEQYF. The CDR3 DNA sequence: TGTGCCAGCAGCCTCCAGCGGGGGGGTTACGAGCAGTACTTC. This sequence joins TRBV7-2 and TRBJ2-7; TRBD2 agrees at 10 bases. Germline V gives CDR1 SGHTA, CDR2 FQGNSA. The CDR3 runs 14 residues. The trim removed 5 bases at V and 4 bases at J, leaving 5 bases unmatched. The entire variable domain, with the rest obtained from reference TRBV7-2 and TRBJ2-7, is as follows: GAGVSQSPSNKVTEKGKDVELRCDPISGHTALYWYRQSLGQGLEFLIYFQGNSAPDKSGLPSDRFSAERTGGSVSTLTIQRTQQEDSAVYLCASSLQRGGYEQYFGPGTRLTVT.